The present T cell receptor beta chain was sequenced within a study of T cell responses to AZD1222 COVID-19 vaccine. Study-wide context: Second-dose intervals of approximately 4 or approximately 12 weeks were pooled. General observations from the study: After the peak T cell response, and only then, were repertoires sampled. Spike was spanned by vaccine-associated CD4 TCRs, which were dominant at 160-218 and 743-854. Unmutated variant regions are reportedly targeted by nearly half of spike-specific TCRs.

On this clone itself: Its antigen is unidentified.

Here immunoSEQ multiplex PCR was the method, and the copy in TCRdb shows in-frame clones only, minus some. In the table there are 90,000 to 110,000 clones, about 80% of which are singletons. V lost 1 base and J lost 0, with 8 bases in between. Germline V gene data show CDR1 as MNHNY and CDR2 as SVGAGI (reference sequence). The length of the CDR3 is 15 residues. The sequences come from peripheral blood, collected on day 0 of AZD1222 vaccination. The genes are TRBV6-6 and TRBJ2-3, with D unresolved. The TCR sequence derives from an adult in good health. The CDR3: CASSYFSSSTDTQYF. CDR3 nucleotide sequence: TGTGCCAGCAGTTACTTTAGCTCTAGCACAGATACGCAGTATTTT.